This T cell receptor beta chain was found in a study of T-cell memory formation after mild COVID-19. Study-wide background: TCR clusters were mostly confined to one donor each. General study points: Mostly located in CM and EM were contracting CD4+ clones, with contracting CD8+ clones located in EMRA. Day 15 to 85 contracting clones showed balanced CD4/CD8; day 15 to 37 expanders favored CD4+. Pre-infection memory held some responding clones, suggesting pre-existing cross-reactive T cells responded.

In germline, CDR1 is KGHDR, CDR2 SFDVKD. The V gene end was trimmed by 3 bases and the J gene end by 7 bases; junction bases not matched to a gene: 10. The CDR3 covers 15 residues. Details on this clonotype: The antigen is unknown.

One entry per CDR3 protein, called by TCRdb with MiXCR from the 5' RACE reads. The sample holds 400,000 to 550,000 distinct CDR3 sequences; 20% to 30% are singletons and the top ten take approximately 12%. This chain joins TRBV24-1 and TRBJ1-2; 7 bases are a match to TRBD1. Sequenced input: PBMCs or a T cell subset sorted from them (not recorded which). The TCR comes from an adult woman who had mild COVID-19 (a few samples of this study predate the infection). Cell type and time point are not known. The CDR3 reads CATSDTSDRARGYTF. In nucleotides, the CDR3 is TGTGCCACCAGTGATACCAGCGACAGGGCCCGTGGCTACACCTTC.